What follows are 19 T cell receptor beta chains derived from one specimen sequenced in a study of CD8 T cells in Susac syndrome. Random-hexamer reverse transcription was applied to roughly 0.5 to 1 ug RNA. Using its own MiXCR run on the immunoSEQ multiplex PCR reads, TCRdb lists one record per CDR3 protein. The sample has approximately 150,000 distinct CDR3 sequences, approximately 93% seen once. Sequencing was done on a sample of CD4+ T cells from PBMCs. The source is a human donor in good health.

The chain joins TRBV3-1 to TRBJ1-1; no clear D gene. The germline V gene has CDR1 LGHDT and CDR2 YNNKEL (reference sequence). Trimming cost V 4 bases and J 0 bases, with 9 bases left between them. This CDR3 has 14 residues. As DNA, the CDR3 is TGTGCCAGCAGCCGTCGAGTCCTGAACACTGAAGCTTTCTTT. It yields the protein CASSRRVLNTEAFF.

This CDR3 is CSARDQGNTEAFF. The DNA for the CDR3 is TGCAGTGCTAGGGACCAGGGGAACACTGAAGCTTTCTTT. V usage is TRBV20-1 and J usage is TRBJ1-1; D is perhaps TRBD1 (5 bases). V dropped 3 bases and J dropped 1 base, with 9 bases sitting between them. Germline loops: CDR1 DFQATT, CDR2 SNEGSKA (reference sequence). This CDR3 has 13 amino acids.

The chain joins TRBV28 to TRBJ1-2; D gene unclear. The V end was cut by 5 bases, the J end by 7 bases, with 5 bases between. The CDR3 is 10 amino acids. Germline CDR1 and CDR2: MDHEN and SYDVKM. The CDR3 nucleotides read TGTGCCAGCAGTCAAATTGGCTACACCTTC. Translating it yields CASSQIGYTF.

The chain employs TRBV5-1 and TRBJ2-3, with 8 bases lining up with TRBD2. Germline CDR1 and CDR2: SGHRS and YFSETQ. The V and J ends lost 4 bases and 2 bases, in that order; junction bases with no gene match: 9. CDR3 length: 16 residues. The CDR3 here is CASSPQPTSVTDTQYF. CDR3 nucleotide sequence: TGCGCCAGCAGCCCCCAACCGACTAGCGTCACAGATACGCAGTATTTT. Full variable domain (remainder filled in from reference TRBV5-1 and TRBJ2-3): KAGVTQTPRYLIKTRGQQVTLSCSPISGHRSVSWYQQTPGQGLQFLFEYFSETQRNKGNFPGRFSGRQFSNSRSEMNVSTLELGDSALYLCASSPQPTSVTDTQYFGPGTRLTVL.

The rearrangement uses TRBV5-1 and TRBJ1-2; tentatively, D is TRBD1 (6 bases). V was shortened by 0 bases and J by 3 bases, with 12 bases between the two germline ends. The CDR3 extends over 15 amino acids. CDR1 is SGHRS and CDR2 is YFSETQ in the germline V gene. The CDR3 DNA reads TGCGCCAGCAGCTTGGTCGGGGGCGAGGACTATGGCTACACCTTC. It encodes CASSLVGGEDYGYTF.

The CDR3 protein is CASSPLVAKSTDTQYF. The CDR3 nucleotides are TGTGCCAGCAGCCCCCTGGTAGCGAAGAGCACAGATACGCAGTATTTT. This rearrangement joins TRBV7-9 to TRBJ2-3; D is possibly TRBD2 (5 bases). Trimming stripped 5 bases from V and 0 bases from J, with 15 bases between. CDR1 is SEHNR and CDR2 is FQNEAQ in the germline V gene (reference sequence). The CDR3 has 16 residues.

The rearrangement joins TRBV25-1 to TRBJ2-2; D is uncertain. Germline V gene sequence: CDR1 MGHDK, CDR2 SYGVNS. The germline V and J ends were trimmed by 2 bases and 4 bases, with 5 bases remaining between them. CDR3 length: 13 residues. As DNA, the CDR3 is TGTGCCAGCAGTGAACTAGGCACCGGGGAGCTGTTTTTT. Translation gives CASSELGTGELFF.

The chain recombines TRBV24-1 with TRBJ2-1, with a possible D match to TRBD2 (5 bases). The CDR3 runs to 16 residues. Germline-derived CDR1 and CDR2 are KGHDR and SFDVKD. V lost 4 bases and J lost 0, with 12 bases in between. DNA for the CDR3: TGTGCCACCAGTGACCCGGGTGGGAGCTCCTACAATGAGCAGTTCTTC. It specifies CATSDPGGSSYNEQFF.

The CDR3: CASSETGIHEQYF. The CDR3 DNA reads TGTGCCAGCAGCGAGACAGGGATCCACGAGCAGTACTTC. The rearrangement joins TRBV2 to TRBJ2-7; 7 nucleotides align to TRBD1. This CDR3 is 13 amino acids long. With 6 bases clipped from V and 5 bases from J, the junction kept 7 bases outside the gene matches. The germline CDR1 and CDR2 sequences are SNHLY and FYNNEI. Full variable domain (outside the CDR3, taken from reference TRBV2 and TRBJ2-7): EPEVTQTPSHQVTQMGQEVILRCVPISNHLYFYWYRQILGQKVEFLVSFYNNEISEKSEIFDDQFSVERPDGSNFTLKIRSTKLEDSAMYFCASSETGIHEQYFGPGTRLTVT.

The V call is TRBV12-3 or TRBV12-4, the J call TRBJ2-6, with a possible D match to TRBD1 (5 bases). There are 15 residues in the CDR3. V was shortened by 7 bases and J by 0 bases, with 10 bases between the two germline ends. The CDR3 spells CASTLDTSGANVLTF. The CDR3 coding sequence is TGTGCCAGCACCCTGGACACCTCTGGGGCCAACGTCCTGACTTTC.

V gene TRBV28 combines with J gene TRBJ1-2; D gene uncertain. Trimming left V 6 bases short and J 7 bases short, with 15 bases between. The CDR3 loop spans 13 amino acids. In germline, CDR1 is MDHEN, CDR2 SYDVKM. The CDR3, as DNA: TGTGCCAGCAGGATGGACTTCAACGGTGGCTACACCTTC. Translating gives CASRMDFNGGYTF.

This chain links TRBV7-2 with TRBJ2-7, with D perhaps matching TRBD2 (6 bases). CDR1 is SGHTA, CDR2 FQGNSA, per germline. The CDR3 contains 15 residues. Trimming left V 0 bases short and J 2 bases short, with 11 bases between. DNA for the CDR3: TGTGCCAGCAGCTTAGCTGGAGGGGTTACCTACGAGCAGTACTTC. Encoded protein: CASSLAGGVTYEQYF.

The rearrangement links TRBV28 to TRBJ1-3; the match to TRBD1 covers 9 bases. The V gene's germline CDR1 is MDHEN and CDR2 SYDVKM. This CDR3 contains 17 residues. The ends lost 7 bases at V and 0 bases at J; junction bases unmatched: 10. CDR3 in DNA: TGTGCCAGCACCCGTCCGGGACAGGGCTCCTCTGGAAACACCATATATTTT. As protein: CASTRPGQGSSGNTIYF.

The rearrangement uses TRBV12-3 or TRBV12-4 and TRBJ2-5, with D maybe TRBD2 (6 bases). CDR3 length: 15 amino acids. V was trimmed by 4 bases and J by 1 base, leaving 13 bases between them. The CDR3 DNA follows: TGTGCCAGCAGTTCACGGGAGAGGCCCCAAGAGACCCAGTACTTC. Protein sequence: CASSSRERPQETQYF.

V is TRBV28 and J is TRBJ1-2, with D unclear. This CDR3 region has 11 residues. Trimming pared 8 bases from V and 7 bases from J, leaving 11 bases between. Per germline, CDR1 MDHEN and CDR2 SYDVKM. For the CDR3, the DNA is TGTGCCAGCCTACAGCTCGGTGGCTACACCTTC. Its protein product is CASLQLGGYTF.

The J gene is TRBJ1-4, the V gene TRBV7-2; 7 bases are a match to TRBD1. The CDR3 is 15 residues long. Trimming at V came to 5 bases and at J to 4 bases, leaving 7 bases not matched to a gene. CDR1 and CDR2 from the germline V gene are SGHTA and FQGNSA. The CDR3, as DNA: TGTGCCAGCAGCCCCACGACAGGGAATAATGAAAAACTGTTTTTT. Protein product: CASSPTTGNNEKLFF.

On this clonotype itself: One end of the junction is discordant with germline, which a read error may explain. V is TRBV29-1 and J is TRBJ1-1; D is ambiguous. Per germline, CDR1 SQVTM and CDR2 ANQGSEA. The CDR3 contains 10 residues. CDR3 nucleotide sequence: TGCGGCGTTTTTAACACTGAAGCTTTCTTT. Amino acid sequence: CGVFNTEAFF.

This clonotype was counted once. The rearrangement uses TRBV5-1 and TRBJ2-1, with TRBD2 matching 14 bases. Per the germline V gene, CDR1 is SGHRS and CDR2 is YFSETQ. Unmatched junction bases numbered 8, after V lost 4 bases and J lost 8 bases. The CDR3 is 16 residues long. CDR3 protein: CASSRGTSGRAHEQFF. In DNA form, the CDR3 reads TGCGCCAGCAGCCGCGGGACTAGCGGGAGAGCACATGAGCAGTTCTTC.

V usage is TRBV7-9 and J usage is TRBJ2-1, with 9 bases matching TRBD2. Looked up from germline, CDR1 is SEHNR and CDR2 is FQNEAQ (reference sequence). V dropped 4 bases and J dropped 6; count of bases not matched to a gene: 7. The CDR3 has 15 amino acids. Here the CDR3 reads CASSSTGTSSNEQFF. CDR3 DNA sequence: TGTGCCAGCAGCTCTACCGGGACTAGCAGCAATGAGCAGTTCTTC.